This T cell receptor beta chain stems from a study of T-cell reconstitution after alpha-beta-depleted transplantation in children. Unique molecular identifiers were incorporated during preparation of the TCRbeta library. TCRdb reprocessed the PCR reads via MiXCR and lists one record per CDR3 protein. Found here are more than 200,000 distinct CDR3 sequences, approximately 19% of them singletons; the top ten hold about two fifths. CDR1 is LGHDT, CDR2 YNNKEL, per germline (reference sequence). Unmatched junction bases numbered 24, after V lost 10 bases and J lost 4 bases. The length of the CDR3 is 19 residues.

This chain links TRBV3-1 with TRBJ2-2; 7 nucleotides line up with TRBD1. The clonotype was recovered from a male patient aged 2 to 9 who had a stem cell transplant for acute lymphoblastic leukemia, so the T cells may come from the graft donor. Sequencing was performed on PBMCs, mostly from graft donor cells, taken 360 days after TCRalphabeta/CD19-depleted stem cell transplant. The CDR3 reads CAICLDLDRESWVTGELFF. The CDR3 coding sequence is TGTGCCATCTGTTTAGACCTAGACAGGGAATCATGGGTCACCGGGGAGCTGTTTTTT.